The 10 T cell receptor beta chains below were found in one sample sequenced in a study of T cell repertoires in cytomegalovirus infection. Their antigens are not known. TCRdb re-called the reads through MiXCR, storing one row per CDR3 protein. The table records about 310,000 distinct CDR3 sequences, 20% to 25% of them present only once. The source was cultured PBMCs, collected from culture after CMV antigen stimulation. The receptors originated from a human donor in good health (CMV status not recorded). Some clones in this sample may be carry-over from other donors' samples.

At least ten counts were recorded for this clonotype. The V gene is TRBV7-2, the J gene TRBJ1-5; D is ambiguous. The V end was cut by 1 base, the J end by 7 bases, with 11 bases between. Germline V gives CDR1 SGHTA, CDR2 FQGNSA. The CDR3 contains 14 residues. CDR3 residues: CASSLETSGQPQHF. In DNA, the CDR3 is TGTGCCAGCAGCTTAGAGACCTCCGGGCAGCCCCAGCATTTT. Full variable domain (remainder filled in from reference TRBV7-2 and TRBJ1-5): GAGVSQSPSNKVTEKGKDVELRCDPISGHTALYWYRQSLGQGLEFLIYFQGNSAPDKSGLPSDRFSAERTGGSVSTLTIQRTQQEDSAVYLCASSLETSGQPQHFGDGTRLSIL.

This sequence joins TRBV19 and TRBJ1-1; D is possibly TRBD1 (5 bases). Germline-derived CDR1 and CDR2 are LNHDA and SQIVND (reference sequence). Trimming removed 5 bases from V and 4 bases from J, with 20 bases in between. This CDR3 region has 16 residues. CDR3 residues: CASSPLPLLGGTEAFF. CDR3 nucleotide sequence: TGTGCCAGTAGTCCCCTACCCCTATTGGGGGGCACTGAAGCTTTCTTT.

The rearrangement uses TRBV11-3 and TRBJ2-2; TRBD2 matches at 8 bases. This CDR3 is 15 amino acids long. V dropped 7 bases and J dropped 5; count of bases not matched to a gene: 9. Germline loops: CDR1 SGHNT, CDR2 YENEEA. This CDR3 is CASTFQAGDTGELFF. CDR3 DNA: TGTGCCAGCACATTTCAAGCGGGAGATACCGGGGAGCTGTTTTTT.

This clonotype was seen a few times. This rearrangement joins TRBV27 to TRBJ2-3; TRBD2 agrees at 7 bases. Per the germline V gene, CDR1 is MNHEY and CDR2 is SMNVEV (reference sequence). The CDR3 runs 13 residues. The V segment lost 8 bases and the J segment 5 bases; nucleotides outside the gene matches: 7. CDR3 nucleotides: TGTGCCAGCGGGCGGGGGAAAAAAGATACGCAGTATTTT. Its protein is CASGRGKKDTQYF.

This clonotype was observed a handful of times. The V gene is TRBV7-9, the J gene TRBJ2-2; a weak D match, TRBD2 (6 bases). The CDR3 length is 16 residues. Trimming stripped 5 bases from V and 3 bases from J, with 16 bases between. The germline gives CDR1 SEHNR, CDR2 FQNEAQ (reference sequence). The CDR3 sequence is CASSHIREWDTGELFF. The CDR3 nucleotides are TGTGCCAGCAGCCACATCCGGGAGTGGGACACCGGGGAGCTGTTTTTT.

J is TRBJ2-5 and V is TRBV20-1, with D perhaps assigned TRBD1 or TRBD2 (6 bases each). Per germline, CDR1 DFQATT and CDR2 SNEGSKA (reference sequence). The CDR3 sequence is 16 residues long. V was clipped by 4 bases and J by 5 bases, with 23 bases between them. In nucleotides, the CDR3 is TGCAGTGCTACCGACGAGACTAGGGGGATAGGGGAGACCCAGTACTTC. Its protein product is CSATDETRGIGETQYF.

This sequence joins TRBV7-2 and TRBJ1-4; D is unresolved. V was trimmed by 8 bases and J by 0 bases, leaving 13 bases between them. CDR1 SGHTA and CDR2 FQGNSA come from the germline V gene. The CDR3 spans 15 residues. In DNA form, the CDR3 reads TGTGCCAGCTCCGAAAGGTCTACAACTAATGAAAAACTGTTTTTT. This sequence encodes CASSERSTTNEKLFF.

The genes are TRBV20-1 and TRBJ2-5, with 11 nucleotides matching TRBD2. Germline V lookup: CDR1 DFQATT, CDR2 SNEGSKA (reference sequence). The CDR3 has 18 residues. The V segment lost 4 bases and the J segment 0 bases; nucleotides outside the gene matches: 13. CDR3 bases: TGCAGTGCTATAGATGGTAGCGGGAGGGCTGAGTACCAAGAGACCCAGTACTTC. This codes for CSAIDGSGRAEYQETQYF.

This chain connects TRBV6-1 to TRBJ2-1; D may be TRBD1 (6 bases). V was cut by 6 bases and J by 15 bases, with 15 bases left in between. This CDR3 is 11 amino acids long. Germline assignment: CDR1 MNHNS and CDR2 SASEGT. In DNA, the CDR3 is TGTGCCAGCAGCACAACAGGGAAGGCGTTCTTC. The encoded protein is CASSTTGKAFF.

The chain joins TRBV19 to TRBJ1-1; 8 positions agree with TRBD1. The germline CDR1 and CDR2 sequences are LNHDA and SQIVND (reference sequence). J lost 3 bases, V lost 7 bases, and 10 bases had no gene match. The CDR3 spans 15 residues. CDR3: CASKDRASGDTEAFF. CDR3 bases: TGTGCCAGTAAGGACAGGGCCTCTGGGGACACTGAAGCTTTCTTT.